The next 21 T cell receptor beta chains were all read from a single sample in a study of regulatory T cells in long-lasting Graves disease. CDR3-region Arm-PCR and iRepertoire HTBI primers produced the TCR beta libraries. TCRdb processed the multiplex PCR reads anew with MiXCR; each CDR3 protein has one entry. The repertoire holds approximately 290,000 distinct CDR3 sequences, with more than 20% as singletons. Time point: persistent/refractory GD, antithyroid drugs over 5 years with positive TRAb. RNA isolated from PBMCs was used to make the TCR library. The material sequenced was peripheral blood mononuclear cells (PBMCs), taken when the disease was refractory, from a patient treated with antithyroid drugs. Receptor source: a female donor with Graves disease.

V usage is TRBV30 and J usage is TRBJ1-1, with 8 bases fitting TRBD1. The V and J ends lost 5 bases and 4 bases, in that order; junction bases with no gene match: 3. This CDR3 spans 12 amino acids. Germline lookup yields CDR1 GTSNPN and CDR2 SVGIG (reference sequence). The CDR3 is CAWGQGGTEAFF. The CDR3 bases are TGTGCCTGGGGACAGGGAGGCACTGAAGCTTTCTTT.

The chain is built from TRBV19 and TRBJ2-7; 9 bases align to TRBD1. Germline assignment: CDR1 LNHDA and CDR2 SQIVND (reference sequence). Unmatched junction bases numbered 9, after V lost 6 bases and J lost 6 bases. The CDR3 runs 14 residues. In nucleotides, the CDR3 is TGTGCCAGTAGAAACGGACAGGGGCGCAGCGAGCAGTACTTC. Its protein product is CASRNGQGRSEQYF.

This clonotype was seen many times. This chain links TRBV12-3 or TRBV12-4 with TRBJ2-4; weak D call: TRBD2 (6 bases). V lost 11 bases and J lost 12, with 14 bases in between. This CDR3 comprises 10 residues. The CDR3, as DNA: TGTGCCTCGGCGGGGTTTAATCAGTACTTC. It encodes CASAGFNQYF.

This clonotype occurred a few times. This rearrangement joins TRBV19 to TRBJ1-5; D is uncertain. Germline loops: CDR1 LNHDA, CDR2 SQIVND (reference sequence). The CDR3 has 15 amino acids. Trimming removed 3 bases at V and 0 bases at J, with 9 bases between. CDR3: CASSMMGYSNQPQHF. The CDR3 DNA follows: TGTGCCAGTAGTATGATGGGGTATAGCAATCAGCCCCAGCATTTT.

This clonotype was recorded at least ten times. CDR3 protein: CASSYQPRYSGSSYNEQFF. CDR3 in DNA: TGTGCCAGCAGTTACCAACCAAGGTATAGCGGGAGCTCCTACAATGAGCAGTTCTTC. The chain couples TRBV6-2 or TRBV6-3 to TRBJ2-1; 9 nucleotides align to TRBD2. V dropped 2 bases and J dropped 0; count of bases not matched to a gene: 11. In germline, CDR1 is MNHEY, CDR2 SVGEGT. This CDR3 has 19 amino acids.

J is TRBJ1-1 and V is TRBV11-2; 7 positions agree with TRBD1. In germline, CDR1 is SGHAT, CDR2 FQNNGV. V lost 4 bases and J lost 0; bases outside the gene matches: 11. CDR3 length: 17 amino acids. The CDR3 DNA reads TGTGCCAGCAGCTCGAGGGTAGGGGGCCAGGTGAACACTGAAGCTTTCTTT. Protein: CASSSRVGGQVNTEAFF.

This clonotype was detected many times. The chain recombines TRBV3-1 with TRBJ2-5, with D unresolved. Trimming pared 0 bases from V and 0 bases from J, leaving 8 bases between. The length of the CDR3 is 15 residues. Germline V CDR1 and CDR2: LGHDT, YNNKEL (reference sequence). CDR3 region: CASSQDGQNQETQYF. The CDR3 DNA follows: TGTGCCAGCAGCCAAGATGGCCAGAACCAAGAGACCCAGTACTTC.

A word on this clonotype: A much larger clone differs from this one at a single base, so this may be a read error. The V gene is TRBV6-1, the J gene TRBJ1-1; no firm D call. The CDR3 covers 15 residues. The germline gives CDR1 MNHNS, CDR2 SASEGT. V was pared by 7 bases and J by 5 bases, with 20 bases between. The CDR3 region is CASTIITTTQTEAFF. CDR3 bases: TGTGCCAGCACCATAATTACGACGACACAGACTGAAGCTTTCTTT.

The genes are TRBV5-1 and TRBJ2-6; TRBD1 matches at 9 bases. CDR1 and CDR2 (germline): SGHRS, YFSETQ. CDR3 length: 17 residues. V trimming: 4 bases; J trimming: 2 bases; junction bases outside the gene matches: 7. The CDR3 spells CASSRSRDRAGANVLTF. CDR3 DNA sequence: TGCGCCAGCAGCCGGTCCCGGGACAGGGCTGGGGCCAACGTCCTGACTTTC.

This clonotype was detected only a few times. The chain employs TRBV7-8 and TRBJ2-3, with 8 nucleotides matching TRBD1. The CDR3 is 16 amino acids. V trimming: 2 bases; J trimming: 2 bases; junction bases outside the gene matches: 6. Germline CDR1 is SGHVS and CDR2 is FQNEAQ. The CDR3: CASSLPGTGFTDTQYF. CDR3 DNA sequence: TGTGCCAGCAGCTTACCAGGGACAGGCTTCACAGATACGCAGTATTTT.

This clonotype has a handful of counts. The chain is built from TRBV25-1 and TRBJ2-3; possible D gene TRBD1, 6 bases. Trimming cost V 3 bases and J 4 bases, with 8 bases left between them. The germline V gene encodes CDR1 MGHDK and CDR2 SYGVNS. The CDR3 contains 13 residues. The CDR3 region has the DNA TGTGCCAGCAGTGAGTCAGGGGCAGATACGCAGTATTTT. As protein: CASSESGADTQYF.

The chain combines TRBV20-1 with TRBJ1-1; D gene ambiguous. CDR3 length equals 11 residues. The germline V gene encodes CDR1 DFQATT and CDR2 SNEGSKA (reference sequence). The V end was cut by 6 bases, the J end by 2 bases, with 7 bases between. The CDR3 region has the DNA TGCAGTGCAGGTACAAACACTGAAGCTTTCTTT. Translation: CSAGTNTEAFF.

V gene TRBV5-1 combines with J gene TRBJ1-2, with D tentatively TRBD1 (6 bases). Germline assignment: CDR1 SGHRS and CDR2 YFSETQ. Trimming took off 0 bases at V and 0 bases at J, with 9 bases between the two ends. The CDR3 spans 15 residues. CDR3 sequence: CASSLAGTTNYGYTF. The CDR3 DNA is TGCGCCAGCAGCTTGGCCGGGACAACTAACTATGGCTACACCTTC.

Written as DNA, the CDR3 is TGTGCCAGCAGTTTAACCGGACAGGGTCAACAGTTCTTC. This gives the protein CASSLTGQGQQFF. The chain couples TRBV28 to TRBJ2-1; 8 bases map to TRBD1. J was trimmed by 13 bases and V by 2 bases; bases with no gene match: 7. The CDR3 is 13 amino acids. Germline V CDR1 and CDR2: MDHEN, SYDVKM.

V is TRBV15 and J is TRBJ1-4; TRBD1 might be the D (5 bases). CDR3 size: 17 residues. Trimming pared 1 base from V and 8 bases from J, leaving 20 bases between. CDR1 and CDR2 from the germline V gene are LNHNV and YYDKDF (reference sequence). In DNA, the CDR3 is TGTGCCACCAGCAGAGGGGCGGCAGGGAGCGTCGGGGAAAAACTGTTTTTT. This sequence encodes CATSRGAAGSVGEKLFF.

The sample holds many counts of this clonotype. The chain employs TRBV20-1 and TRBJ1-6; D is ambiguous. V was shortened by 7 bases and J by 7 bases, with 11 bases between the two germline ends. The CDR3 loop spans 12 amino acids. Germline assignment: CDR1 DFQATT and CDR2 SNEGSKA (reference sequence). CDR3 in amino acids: CSGSGRNSPLHF. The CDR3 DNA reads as TGCAGTGGGTCGGGGAGGAATTCACCCCTCCACTTT.

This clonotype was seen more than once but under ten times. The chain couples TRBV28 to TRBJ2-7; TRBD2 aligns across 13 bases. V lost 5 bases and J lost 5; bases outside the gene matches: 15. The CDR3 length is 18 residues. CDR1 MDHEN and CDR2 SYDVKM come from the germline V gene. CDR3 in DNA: TGTGCCAGCAGTGCCTACCTAACCGGGACTAGCGGGATCGACGAGCAGTACTTC. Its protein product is CASSAYLTGTSGIDEQYF.

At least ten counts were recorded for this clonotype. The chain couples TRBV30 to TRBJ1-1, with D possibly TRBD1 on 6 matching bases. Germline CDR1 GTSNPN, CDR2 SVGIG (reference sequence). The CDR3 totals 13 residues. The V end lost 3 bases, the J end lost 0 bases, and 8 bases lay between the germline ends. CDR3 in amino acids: CAWSEGVNTEAFF. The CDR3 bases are TGTGCCTGGAGCGAGGGGGTGAACACTGAAGCTTTCTTT. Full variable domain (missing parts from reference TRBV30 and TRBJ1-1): SQTIHQWPATLVQPVGSPLSLECTVEGTSNPNLYWYRQAAGRGLQLLFYSVGIGQISSEVPQNLSASRPQDRQFILSSKKLLLSDSGFYLCAWSEGVNTEAFFGQGTRLTVV.

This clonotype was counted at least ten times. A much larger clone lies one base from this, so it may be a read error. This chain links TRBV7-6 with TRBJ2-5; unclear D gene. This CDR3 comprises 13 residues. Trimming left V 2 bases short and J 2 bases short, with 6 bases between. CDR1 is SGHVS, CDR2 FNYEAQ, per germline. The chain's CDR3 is CASSLNLQETQYF. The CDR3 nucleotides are TGTGCCAGCAGCTTAAATCTTCAAGAGACCCAGTACTTC.

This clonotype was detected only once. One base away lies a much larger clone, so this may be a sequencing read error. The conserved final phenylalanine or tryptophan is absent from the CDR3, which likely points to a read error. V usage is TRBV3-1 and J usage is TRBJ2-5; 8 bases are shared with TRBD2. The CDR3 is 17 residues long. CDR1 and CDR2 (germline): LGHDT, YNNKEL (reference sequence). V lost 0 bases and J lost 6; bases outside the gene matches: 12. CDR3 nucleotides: TGTGCCAGCAGCCAAGATTATCCGGGAGGGCTACGACAGACCCAGTACCTC. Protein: CASSQDYPGGLRQTQYL.

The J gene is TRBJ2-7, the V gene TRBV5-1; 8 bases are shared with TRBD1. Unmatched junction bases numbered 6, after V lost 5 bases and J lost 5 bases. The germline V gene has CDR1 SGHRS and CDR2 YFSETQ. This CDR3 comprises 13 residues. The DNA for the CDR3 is TGCGCCAGCAGAAACGGACAGGGCCACGAGCAGTACTTC. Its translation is CASRNGQGHEQYF.